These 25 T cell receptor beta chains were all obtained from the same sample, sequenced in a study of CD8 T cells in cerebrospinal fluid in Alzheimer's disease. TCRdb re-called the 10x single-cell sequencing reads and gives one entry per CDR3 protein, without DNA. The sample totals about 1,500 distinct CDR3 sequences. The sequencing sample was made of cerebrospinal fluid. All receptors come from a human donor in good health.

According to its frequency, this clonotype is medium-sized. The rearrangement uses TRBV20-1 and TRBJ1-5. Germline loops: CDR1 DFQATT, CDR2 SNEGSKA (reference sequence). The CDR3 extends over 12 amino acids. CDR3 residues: CSASATNQPQHF.

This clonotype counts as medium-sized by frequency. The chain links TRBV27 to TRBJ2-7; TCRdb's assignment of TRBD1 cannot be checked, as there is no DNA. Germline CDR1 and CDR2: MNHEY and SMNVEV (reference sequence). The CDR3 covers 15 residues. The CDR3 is CASSLLGGLSYEQYF.

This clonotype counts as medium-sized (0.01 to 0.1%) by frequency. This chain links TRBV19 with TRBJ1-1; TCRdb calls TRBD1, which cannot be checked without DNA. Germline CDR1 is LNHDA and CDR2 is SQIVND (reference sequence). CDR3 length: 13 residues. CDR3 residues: CASSTPGSTEAFF.

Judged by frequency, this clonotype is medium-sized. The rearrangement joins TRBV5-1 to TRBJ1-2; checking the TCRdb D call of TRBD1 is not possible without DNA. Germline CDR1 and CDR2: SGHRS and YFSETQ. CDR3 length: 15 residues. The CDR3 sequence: CASSSAVGADYGYTF. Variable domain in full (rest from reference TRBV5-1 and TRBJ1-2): KAGVTQTPRYLIKTRGQQVTLSCSPISGHRSVSWYQQTPGQGLQFLFEYFSETQRNKGNFPGRFSGRQFSNSRSEMNVSTLELGDSALYLCASSSAVGADYGYTFGSGTRLTVV.

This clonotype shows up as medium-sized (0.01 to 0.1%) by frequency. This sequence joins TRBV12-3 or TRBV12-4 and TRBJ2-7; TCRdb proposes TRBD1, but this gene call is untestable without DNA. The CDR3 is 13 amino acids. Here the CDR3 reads CASSLGWGREQYF.

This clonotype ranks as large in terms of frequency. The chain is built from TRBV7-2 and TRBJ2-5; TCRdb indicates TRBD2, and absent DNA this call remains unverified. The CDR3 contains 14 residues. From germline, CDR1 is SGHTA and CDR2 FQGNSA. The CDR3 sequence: CASSFQAGQETQYF.

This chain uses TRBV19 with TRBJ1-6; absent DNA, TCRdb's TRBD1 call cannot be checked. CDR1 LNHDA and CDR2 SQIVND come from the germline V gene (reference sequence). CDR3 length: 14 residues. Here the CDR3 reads CASTRTGSSSPLHF.

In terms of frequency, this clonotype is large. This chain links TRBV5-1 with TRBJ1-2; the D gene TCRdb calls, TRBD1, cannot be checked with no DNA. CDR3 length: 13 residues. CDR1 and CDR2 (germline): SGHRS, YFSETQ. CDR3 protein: CASSISDSGGYTF.

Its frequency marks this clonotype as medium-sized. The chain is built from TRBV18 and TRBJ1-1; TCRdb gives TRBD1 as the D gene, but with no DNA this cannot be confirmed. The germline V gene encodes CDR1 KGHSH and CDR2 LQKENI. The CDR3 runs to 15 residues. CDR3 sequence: CASSPDRTMNTEAFF.

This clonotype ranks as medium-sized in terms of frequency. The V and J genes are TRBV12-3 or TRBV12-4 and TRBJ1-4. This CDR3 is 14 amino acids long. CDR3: CASSHSGPNEKLFF.

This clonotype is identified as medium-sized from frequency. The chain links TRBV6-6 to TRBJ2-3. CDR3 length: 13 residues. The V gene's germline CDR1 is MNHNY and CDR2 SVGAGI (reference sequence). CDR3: CASREEGTDTQYF.

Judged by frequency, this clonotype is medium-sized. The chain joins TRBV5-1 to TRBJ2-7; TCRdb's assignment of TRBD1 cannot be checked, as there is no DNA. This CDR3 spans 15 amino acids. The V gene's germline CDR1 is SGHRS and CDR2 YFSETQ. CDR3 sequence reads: CASRNPGQGSYEQYF. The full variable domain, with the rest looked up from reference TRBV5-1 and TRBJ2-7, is KAGVTQTPRYLIKTRGQQVTLSCSPISGHRSVSWYQQTPGQGLQFLFEYFSETQRNKGNFPGRFSGRQFSNSRSEMNVSTLELGDSALYLCASRNPGQGSYEQYFGPGTRLTVT.

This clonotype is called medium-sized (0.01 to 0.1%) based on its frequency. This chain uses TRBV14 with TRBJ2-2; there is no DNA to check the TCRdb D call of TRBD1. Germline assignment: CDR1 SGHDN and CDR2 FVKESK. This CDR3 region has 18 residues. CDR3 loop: CASSQGAGGILNTGELFF.

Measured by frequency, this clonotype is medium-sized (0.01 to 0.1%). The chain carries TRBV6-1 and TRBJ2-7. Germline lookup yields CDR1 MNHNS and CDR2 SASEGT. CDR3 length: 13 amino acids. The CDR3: CASSEPAAYEQYF.

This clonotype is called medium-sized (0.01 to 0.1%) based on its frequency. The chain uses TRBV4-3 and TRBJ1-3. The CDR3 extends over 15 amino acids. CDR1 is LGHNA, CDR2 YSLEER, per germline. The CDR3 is CASSLYLSSGNTIYF.

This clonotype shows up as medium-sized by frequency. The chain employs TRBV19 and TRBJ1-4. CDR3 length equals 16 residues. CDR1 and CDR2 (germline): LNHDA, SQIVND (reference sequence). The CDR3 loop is CASSERLGRTNEKLFF.

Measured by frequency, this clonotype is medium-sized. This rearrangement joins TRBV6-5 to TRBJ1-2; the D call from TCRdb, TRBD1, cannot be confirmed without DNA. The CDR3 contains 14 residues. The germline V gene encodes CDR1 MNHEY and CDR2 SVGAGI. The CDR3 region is CASSPGFPPTGYTF.

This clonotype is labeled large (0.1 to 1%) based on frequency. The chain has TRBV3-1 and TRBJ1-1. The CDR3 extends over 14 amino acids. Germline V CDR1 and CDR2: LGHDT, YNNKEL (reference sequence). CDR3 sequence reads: CASSSSAVNTEAFF.

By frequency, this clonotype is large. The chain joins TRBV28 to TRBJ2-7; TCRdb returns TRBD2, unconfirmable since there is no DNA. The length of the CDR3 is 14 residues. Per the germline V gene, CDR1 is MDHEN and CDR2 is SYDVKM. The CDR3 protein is CASSSGRSAYEQYF.

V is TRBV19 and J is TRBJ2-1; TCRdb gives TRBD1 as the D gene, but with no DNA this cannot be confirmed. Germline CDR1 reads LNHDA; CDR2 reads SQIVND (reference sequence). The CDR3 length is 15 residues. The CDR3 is CASSRAGQGAVEQFF.

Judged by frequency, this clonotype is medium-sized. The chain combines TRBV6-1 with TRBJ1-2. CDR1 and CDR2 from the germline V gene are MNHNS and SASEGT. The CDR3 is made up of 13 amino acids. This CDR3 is CASSEGQFAGYTF.

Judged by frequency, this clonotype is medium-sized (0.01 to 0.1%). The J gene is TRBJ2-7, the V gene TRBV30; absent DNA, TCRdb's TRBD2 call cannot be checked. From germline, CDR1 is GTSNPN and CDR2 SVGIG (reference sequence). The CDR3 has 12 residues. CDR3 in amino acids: CAWSTSGPEQYF. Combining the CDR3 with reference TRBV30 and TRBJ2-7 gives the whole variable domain SQTIHQWPATLVQPVGSPLSLECTVEGTSNPNLYWYRQAAGRGLQLLFYSVGIGQISSEVPQNLSASRPQDRQFILSSKKLLLSDSGFYLCAWSTSGPEQYFGPGTRLTVT.

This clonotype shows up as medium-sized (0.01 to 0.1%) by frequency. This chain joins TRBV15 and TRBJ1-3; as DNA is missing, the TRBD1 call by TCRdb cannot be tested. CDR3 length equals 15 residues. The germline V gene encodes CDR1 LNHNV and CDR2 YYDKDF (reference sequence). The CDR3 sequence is CATSRDIGVGNTIYF.

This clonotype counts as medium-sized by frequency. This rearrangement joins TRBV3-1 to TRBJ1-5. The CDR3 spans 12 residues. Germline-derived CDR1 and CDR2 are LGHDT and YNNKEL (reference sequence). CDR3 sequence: CASPRLNQPQHF.

CDR3 region: CASSLTLLGAPGELFF. The rearrangement uses TRBV7-3 and TRBJ2-2; lacking DNA, the TRBD1 call made by TCRdb goes unchecked. Germline CDR1 is SGHTA and CDR2 is FQGTGA. This CDR3 contains 16 residues. The full variable domain, completed using reference TRBV7-3 and TRBJ2-2, is GAGVSQTPSNKVTEKGKYVELRCDPISGHTALYWYRQSLGQGPEFLIYFQGTGAADDSGLPNDRFFAVRPEGSVSTLKIQRTERGDSAVYLCASSLTLLGAPGELFFGEGSRLTVL.